This T cell receptor beta chain was obtained from a study of OX40 agonist ivuxolimab in advanced cancers. Study-wide context: Treatment of patients was with ivuxolimab, an agonistic anti-OX40 (CD134) antibody.

This CDR3 contains 14 residues. Method: immunoSEQ multiplex PCR; TCRdb's copy keeps in-frame clones and lacks some. The data contain about 73,000 clones, around 90% of them singletons. Sequencing used CD4+ or CD8+ T cells sorted from blood, obtained in a trial of the OX40 agonist ivuxolimab. This TCR derives from an adult with an advanced solid tumor such as melanoma, head and neck, liver or kidney cancer. The chain carries TRBV21-1 and TRBJ2-7; the table calls TRBD1, which could not be checked here. TRBV21-1 is reported as a pseudogene. CDR3 in amino acids: CASSRTGGPYEQYF. CDR3 DNA sequence: TGTGCCAGCAGCAGGACAGGGGGCCCCTACGAGCAGTACTTC.